This T cell receptor (beta chain) came from a study of T cells in Graves' hyperthyroidism and ophthalmopathy. This clonotype was counted between two and nine times. The CDR3 is 14 residues long. Germline V gene sequence: CDR1 LGHNA, CDR2 YNFKEQ. V gave up 4 bases and J gave up 2 bases, with 12 bases separating them. It was RNA transcripts that yielded the amplified TCR beta CDR3 regions. TCR CDR3 regions were first amplified by RT-PCR with HTBI primers. Via MiXCR, TCRdb re-called the multiplex PCR reads, giving one row per CDR3 protein. Of hundreds of thousands of distinct CDR3 sequences listed, roughly a sixth were seen once; the top ten hold about 3.5%.

Input material: blood. The rearrangement links TRBV4-2 to TRBJ2-7; possible D gene TRBD2, 6 bases. The source is a woman aged 40 to 49 with Graves' ophthalmopathy. The CDR3 sequence: CASSLADYTYEQYF. CDR3 sequence (DNA): TGTGCCAGCAGCCTAGCGGACTACACCTACGAGCAGTACTTC.